This T cell receptor (beta chain) was documented in a study of human thymus T cells. Sequencing was performed with immunoSEQ multiplex PCR; in TCRdb, only in-frame clones are kept and a portion is missing. The table records tens of thousands of clones, approximately 93% of them present only once. With 1 base removed from V and 0 bases from J, the gap between germline ends came to 3 bases. The CDR3 runs 12 residues. The V gene's germline CDR1 is GTSNPN and CDR2 SVGIG (reference sequence). Note on this clone: The same CDR3 also results from other DNA sequences found in this sample.

This TCR came from a boy under three years old with a congenital heart defect but otherwise immunologically healthy. Sequencing used blood. This chain joins TRBV30 and TRBJ1-2; D is undetermined. The CDR3 region is CAWSGTNYGYTF. The CDR3 DNA sequence: TGTGCCTGGAGTGGGACTAACTATGGCTACACCTTC.